This paragraph reports one T cell receptor (beta chain). The CDR3 is 14 residues long. Germline loops: CDR1 MDHEN, CDR2 SYDVKM. The V gene end was trimmed by 4 bases and the J gene end by 8 bases; junction bases not matched to a gene: 6. How the authors handled the data: Counts of nucleated cells, estimated from reference gene primer amplification, were obtained. Libraries were prepared by immunoSEQ multiplex PCR; TCRdb keeps only in-frame clonotypes and omits some of them. V and J calls and clone size are as listed in that table; D and trimming were resolved from the DNA. This sample has approximately 46,000 clones, with approximately 85% found just once. The sample originates from a study of blood T cell repertoires in COVID-19.

Sequencing was done on a sample of peripheral blood. V is TRBV28 and J is TRBJ2-1; the match to TRBD2 covers 9 bases. This clonotype originated in a woman aged 70 to 79 in a cohort sampled during active COVID-19. The CDR3 nucleotides read TGTGCCAGCAGTTCCATTAGCGGGAGACATGAGCAGTTCTTC. Translating it yields CASSSISGRHEQFF.